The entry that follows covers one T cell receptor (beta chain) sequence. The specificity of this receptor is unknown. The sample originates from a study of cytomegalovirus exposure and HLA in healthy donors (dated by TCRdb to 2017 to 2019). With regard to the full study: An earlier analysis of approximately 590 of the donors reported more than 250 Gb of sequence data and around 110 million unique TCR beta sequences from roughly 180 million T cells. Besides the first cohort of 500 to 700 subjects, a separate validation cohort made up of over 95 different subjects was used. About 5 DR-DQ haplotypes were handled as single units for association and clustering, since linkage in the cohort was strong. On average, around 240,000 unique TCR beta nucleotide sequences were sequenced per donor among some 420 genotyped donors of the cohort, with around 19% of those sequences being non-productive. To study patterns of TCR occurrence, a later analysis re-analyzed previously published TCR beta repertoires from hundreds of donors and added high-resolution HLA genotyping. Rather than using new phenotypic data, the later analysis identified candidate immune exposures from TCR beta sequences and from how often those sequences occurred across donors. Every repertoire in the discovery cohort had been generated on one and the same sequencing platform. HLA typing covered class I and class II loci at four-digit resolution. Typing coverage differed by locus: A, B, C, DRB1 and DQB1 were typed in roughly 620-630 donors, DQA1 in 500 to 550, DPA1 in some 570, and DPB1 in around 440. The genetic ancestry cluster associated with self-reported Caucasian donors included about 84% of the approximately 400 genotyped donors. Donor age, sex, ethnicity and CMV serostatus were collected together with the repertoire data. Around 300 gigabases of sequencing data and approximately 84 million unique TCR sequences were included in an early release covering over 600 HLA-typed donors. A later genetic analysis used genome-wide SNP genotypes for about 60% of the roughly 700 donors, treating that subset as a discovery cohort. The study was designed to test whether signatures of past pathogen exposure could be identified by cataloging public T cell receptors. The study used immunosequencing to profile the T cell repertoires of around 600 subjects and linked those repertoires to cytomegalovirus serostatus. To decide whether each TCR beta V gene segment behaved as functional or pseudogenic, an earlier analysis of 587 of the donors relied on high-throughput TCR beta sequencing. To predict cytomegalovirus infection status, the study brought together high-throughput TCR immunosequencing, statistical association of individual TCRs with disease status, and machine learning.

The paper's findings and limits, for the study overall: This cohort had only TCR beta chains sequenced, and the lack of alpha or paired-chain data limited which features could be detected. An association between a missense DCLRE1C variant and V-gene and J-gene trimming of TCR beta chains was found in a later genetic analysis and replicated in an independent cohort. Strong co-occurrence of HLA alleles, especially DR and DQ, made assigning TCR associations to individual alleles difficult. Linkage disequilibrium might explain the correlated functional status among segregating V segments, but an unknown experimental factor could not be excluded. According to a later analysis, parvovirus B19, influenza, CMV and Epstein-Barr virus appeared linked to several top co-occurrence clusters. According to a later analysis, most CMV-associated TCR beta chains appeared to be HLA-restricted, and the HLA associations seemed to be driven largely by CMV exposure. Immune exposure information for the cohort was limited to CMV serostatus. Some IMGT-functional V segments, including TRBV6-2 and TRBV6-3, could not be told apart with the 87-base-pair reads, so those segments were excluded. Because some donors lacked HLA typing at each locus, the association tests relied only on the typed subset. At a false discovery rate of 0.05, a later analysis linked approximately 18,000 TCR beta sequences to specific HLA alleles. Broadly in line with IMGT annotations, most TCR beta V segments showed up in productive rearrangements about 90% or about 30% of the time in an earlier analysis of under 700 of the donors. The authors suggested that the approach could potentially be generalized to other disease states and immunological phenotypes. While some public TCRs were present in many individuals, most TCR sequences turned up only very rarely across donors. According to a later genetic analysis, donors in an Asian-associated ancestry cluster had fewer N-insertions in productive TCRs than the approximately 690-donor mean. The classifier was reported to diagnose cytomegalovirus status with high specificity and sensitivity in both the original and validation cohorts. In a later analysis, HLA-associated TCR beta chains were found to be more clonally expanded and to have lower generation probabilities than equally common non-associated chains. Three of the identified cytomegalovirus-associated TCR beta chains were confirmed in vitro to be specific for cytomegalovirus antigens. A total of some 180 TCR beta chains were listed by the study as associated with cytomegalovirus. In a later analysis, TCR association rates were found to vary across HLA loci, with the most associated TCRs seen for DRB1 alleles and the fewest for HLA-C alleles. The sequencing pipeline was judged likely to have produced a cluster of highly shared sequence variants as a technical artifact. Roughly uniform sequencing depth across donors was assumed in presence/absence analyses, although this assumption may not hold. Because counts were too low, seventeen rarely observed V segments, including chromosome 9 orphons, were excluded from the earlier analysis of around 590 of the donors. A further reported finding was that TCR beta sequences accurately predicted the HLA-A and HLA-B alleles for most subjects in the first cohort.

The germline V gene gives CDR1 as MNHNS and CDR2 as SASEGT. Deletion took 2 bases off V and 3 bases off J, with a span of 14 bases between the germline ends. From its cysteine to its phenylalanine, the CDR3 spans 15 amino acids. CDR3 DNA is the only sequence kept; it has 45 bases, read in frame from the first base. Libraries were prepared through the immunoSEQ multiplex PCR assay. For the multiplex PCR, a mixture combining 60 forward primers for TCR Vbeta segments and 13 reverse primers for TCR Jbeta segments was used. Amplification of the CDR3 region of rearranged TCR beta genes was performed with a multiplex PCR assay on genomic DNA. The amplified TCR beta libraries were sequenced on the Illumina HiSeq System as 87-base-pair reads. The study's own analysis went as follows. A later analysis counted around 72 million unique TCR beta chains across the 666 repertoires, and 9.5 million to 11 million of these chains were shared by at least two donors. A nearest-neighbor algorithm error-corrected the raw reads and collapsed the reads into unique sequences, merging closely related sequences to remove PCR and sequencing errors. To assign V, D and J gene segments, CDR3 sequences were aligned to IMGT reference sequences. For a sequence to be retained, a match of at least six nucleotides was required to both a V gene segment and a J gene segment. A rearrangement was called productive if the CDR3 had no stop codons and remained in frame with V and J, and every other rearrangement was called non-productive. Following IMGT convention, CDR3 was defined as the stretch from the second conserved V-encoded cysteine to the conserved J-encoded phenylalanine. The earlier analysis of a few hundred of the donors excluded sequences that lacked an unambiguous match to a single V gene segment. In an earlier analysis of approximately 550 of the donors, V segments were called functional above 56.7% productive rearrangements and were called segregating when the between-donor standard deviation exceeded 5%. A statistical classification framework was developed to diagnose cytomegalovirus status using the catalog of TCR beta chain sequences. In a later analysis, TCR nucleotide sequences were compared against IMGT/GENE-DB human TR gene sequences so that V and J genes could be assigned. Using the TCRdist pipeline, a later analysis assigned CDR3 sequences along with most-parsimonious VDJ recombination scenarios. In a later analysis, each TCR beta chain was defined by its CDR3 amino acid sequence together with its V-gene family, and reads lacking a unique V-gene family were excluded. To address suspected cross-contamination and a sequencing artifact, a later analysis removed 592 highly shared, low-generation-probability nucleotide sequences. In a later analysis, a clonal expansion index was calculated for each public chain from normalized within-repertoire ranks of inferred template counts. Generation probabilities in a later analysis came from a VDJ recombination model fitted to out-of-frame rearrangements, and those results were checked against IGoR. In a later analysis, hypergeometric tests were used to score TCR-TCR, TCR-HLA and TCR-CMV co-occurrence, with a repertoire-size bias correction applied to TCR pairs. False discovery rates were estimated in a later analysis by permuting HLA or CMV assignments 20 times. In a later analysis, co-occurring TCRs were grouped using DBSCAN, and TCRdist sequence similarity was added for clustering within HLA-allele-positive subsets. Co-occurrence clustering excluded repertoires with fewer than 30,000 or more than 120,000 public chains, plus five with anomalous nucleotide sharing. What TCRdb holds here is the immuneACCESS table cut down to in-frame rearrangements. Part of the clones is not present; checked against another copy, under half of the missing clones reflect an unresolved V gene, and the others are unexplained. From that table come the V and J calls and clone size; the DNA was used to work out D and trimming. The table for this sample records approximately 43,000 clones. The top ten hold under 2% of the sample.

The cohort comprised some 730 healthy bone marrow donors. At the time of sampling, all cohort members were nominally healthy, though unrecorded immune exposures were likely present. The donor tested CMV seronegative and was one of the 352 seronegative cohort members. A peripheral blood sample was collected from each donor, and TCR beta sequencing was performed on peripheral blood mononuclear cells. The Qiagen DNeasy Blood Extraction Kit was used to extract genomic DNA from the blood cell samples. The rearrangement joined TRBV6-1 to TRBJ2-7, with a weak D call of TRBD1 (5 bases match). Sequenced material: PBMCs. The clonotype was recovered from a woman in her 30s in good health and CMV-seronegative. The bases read TGTGCCAGCAGTGAACAACAGGACGTCGTCTACGAGCAGTACTTC. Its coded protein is CASSEQQDVVYEQYF.